This T cell receptor (beta chain) was retrieved from a study of shared clonotypes between healthy human individuals. Profiling relied on immunoSEQ multiplex PCR, and the TCRdb table lists in-frame clones only, not all of them. The sample lists 1,500,000 or so clones, approximately 98.5% seen once, with about 0.4% in the top ten. Concerning this clone itself: The antigen is not known.

Study findings and constraints: When compared with the clonotypes that were shared by all four sorted-subset donors, the non-shared clonotypes turned out to have lower generation probabilities.

V was pared by 4 bases and J by 5 bases, with 12 bases between. This CDR3 is 13 amino acids long. CDR1 and CDR2 (germline): SGHDT, YYEEEE. The chain recombines TRBV5-6 with TRBJ2-5; D gene unclear. Sequencing was carried out using naive CD4+ T cells sorted from blood. This sample's subset: CD45RA+ positively selected. This TCR was recovered from a man younger than 45 in good health. CDR3 nucleotides: TGTGCCAGCAGCCTTATTAGCCTGGAGACCCAGTACTTC. This sequence encodes CASSLISLETQYF.